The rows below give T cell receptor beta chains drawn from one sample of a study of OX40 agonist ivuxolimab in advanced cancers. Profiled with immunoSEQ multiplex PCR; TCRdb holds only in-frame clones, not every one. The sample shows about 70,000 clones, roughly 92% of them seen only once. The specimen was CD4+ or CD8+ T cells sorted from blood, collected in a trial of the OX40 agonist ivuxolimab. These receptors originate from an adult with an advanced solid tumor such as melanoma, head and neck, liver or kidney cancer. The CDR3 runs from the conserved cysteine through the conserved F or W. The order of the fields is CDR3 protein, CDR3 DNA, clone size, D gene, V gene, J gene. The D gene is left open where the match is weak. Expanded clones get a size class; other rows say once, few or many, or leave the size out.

CASSPTSGGAGDTQYF	TGTGCCAGCAGCCCGACTAGCGGGGGGGCCGGAGATACGCAGTATTTT	.	TRBD2	TRBV7-3	TRBJ2-3
CASSLTAGGVEAFF	TGTGCCAGCAGCTTAACAGCGGGGGGTGTTGAAGCTTTCTTT	once	.	TRBV11-2	TRBJ1-1
CAISGAPGQLLDEQYF	TGTGCCATCAGTGGCGCTCCGGGACAGCTCCTGGACGAGCAGTACTTC	.	TRBD1	TRBV10-3	TRBJ2-7
CASSLGTNTEAFF	TGTGCCAGCAGCTTAGGCACGAACACTGAAGCTTTCTTT	.	.	TRBV11-3	TRBJ1-1
CASSYFSDRGGETQYF	TGTGCCAGCAGTTACTTTTCGGACAGGGGAGGAGAGACCCAGTACTTC	medium-sized	TRBD1	TRBV6-5	TRBJ2-5
CASSKGQGVSGETQYF	TGTGCCAGCAGCAAGGGACAGGGAGTTTCCGGCGAGACCCAGTACTTC	.	TRBD1	TRBV5-8	TRBJ2-5
CASSIGLQGADEQYF	TGTGCCAGTAGTATAGGCCTTCAGGGTGCGGACGAGCAGTACTTC	.	.	TRBV19	TRBJ2-7
CASSAGRSPTYEQYF	TGTGCCAGCAGCGCGGGACGGAGTCCTACCTACGAGCAGTACTTC	.	.	TRBV5-6	TRBJ2-7
CSSGGGDTQYF	TGCAGTTCGGGGGGGGGCGATACGCAGTATTTT	.	TRBD2	TRBV20-1	TRBJ2-3
CASSQDASPTYYGYTF	TGCGCCAGCAGCCAAGATGCCAGTCCGACCTACTATGGCTACACCTTC	once	.	TRBV4-1	TRBJ1-2